This TCR beta chain was retrieved from a study of cytomegalovirus exposure and HLA in healthy donors. Study conclusions and caveats: An Asian-associated ancestry cluster reportedly showed fewer N-insertions than the approximately 630-donor mean in a later analysis.

As for this clone: The antigen remains undetermined.

This CDR3 is 15 amino acids long. Trimming took off 7 bases at V and 4 bases at J, with 20 bases between the two ends. The PCR made use of 60 Vbeta and 13 Jbeta primers. The protocol was immunoSEQ multiplex PCR, while the TCRdb copy is restricted to in-frame clones and leaves out a portion. Seen here are about 120,000 clones, more than 60% observed once, and the top ten hold 9% to 10%. This sequence was found in a man between 40 and 49 years old in good health and CMV-seropositive. The sequencing sample was made of PBMCs. J is TRBJ2-7 and V is TRBV23-1; D possibly corresponds to TRBD1 (7 bases). TRBV23-1 is labeled an ORF, and its function is uncertain. CDR3 sequence reads: CASTRRGDSPYEQYF. In DNA, the CDR3 is TGCGCCAGCACTAGAAGGGGGGACAGCCCATACGAGCAGTACTTC.